The T cell receptor beta chain described here comes from a study of cytomegalovirus exposure and HLA in healthy donors. Study-wide points: Rare sequences made up most TCRs, while some public TCRs were found in many donors.

Sequencing was performed with immunoSEQ multiplex PCR; in TCRdb, only in-frame clones are kept and a portion is missing. The profile shows fewer than 120,000 clones, approximately 88% of them singletons. With respect to this clone: The antigen is undetermined.

The sample taken for sequencing was PBMCs. The sequence came from a woman in her 30s in good health and CMV-seropositive.

The CDR3 region is CASSSTGGGYEQYF. CDR3 bases: TGTGCCAGCAGCTCAACCGGGGGTGGTTACGAGCAGTACTTC. V usage is TRBV11-1 and J usage is TRBJ2-7; D might be TRBD2 (6 bases). Germline V gene lookup returns CDR1 SGHAT and CDR2 FQDESV (reference sequence). The CDR3 consists of 14 residues. Deletions cut 4 bases from V and 4 bases from J, with 14 bases between.